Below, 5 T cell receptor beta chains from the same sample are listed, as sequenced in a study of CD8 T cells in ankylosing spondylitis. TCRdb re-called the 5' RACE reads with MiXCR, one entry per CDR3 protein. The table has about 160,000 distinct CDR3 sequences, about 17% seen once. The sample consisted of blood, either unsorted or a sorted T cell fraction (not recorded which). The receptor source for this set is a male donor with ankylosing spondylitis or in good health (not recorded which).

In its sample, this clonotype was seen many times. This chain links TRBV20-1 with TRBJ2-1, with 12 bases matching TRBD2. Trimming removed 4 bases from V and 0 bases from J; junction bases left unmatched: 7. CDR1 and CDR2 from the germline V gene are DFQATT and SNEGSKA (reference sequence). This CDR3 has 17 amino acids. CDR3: CSAIQTSGGSSYNEQFF. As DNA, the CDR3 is TGCAGTGCTATCCAAACTAGCGGGGGGAGCTCCTACAATGAGCAGTTCTTC.

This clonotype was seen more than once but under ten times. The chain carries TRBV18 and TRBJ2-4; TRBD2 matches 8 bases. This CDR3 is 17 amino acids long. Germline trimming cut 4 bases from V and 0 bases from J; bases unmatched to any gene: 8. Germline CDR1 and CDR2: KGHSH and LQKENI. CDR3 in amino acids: CASSLPLAAGAKNIQYF. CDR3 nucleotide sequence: TGTGCCAGCTCACTCCCACTAGCGGCAGGAGCCAAAAACATTCAGTACTTC.

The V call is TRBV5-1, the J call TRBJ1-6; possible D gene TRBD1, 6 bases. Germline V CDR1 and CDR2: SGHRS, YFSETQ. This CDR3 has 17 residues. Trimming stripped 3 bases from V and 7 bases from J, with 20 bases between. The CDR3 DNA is TGCGCCAGCAGCTCCTTGGACAGCTACTCTCGGAATTCACCCCTCCACTTT. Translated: CASSSLDSYSRNSPLHF.

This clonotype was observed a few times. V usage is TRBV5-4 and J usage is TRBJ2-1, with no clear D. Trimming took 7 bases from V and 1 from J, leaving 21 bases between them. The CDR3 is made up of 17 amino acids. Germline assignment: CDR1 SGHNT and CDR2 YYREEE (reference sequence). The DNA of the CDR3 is TGTGCCAGCCAAGCGTACGCGAATAGCCAATCCTACAATGAGCAGTTCTTC. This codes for CASQAYANSQSYNEQFF.

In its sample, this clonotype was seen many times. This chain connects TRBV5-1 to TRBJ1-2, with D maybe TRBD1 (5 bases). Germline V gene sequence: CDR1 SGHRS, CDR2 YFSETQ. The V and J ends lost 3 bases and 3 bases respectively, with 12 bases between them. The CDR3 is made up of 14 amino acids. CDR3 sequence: CASSSGPLDYGYTF. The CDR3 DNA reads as TGCGCCAGCAGCTCAGGGCCCCTAGACTATGGCTACACCTTC.